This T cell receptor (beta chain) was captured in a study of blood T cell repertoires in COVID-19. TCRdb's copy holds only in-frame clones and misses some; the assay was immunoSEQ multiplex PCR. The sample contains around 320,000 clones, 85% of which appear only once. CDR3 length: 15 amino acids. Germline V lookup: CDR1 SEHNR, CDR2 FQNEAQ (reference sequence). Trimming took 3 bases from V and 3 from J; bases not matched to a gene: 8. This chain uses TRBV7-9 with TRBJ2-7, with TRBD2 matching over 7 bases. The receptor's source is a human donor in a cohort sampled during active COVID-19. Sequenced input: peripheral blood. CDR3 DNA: TGTGCCAGCAGCTTGTGGGGAGGGTACGGCTACGAGCAGTACTTC. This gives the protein CASSLWGGYGYEQYF.